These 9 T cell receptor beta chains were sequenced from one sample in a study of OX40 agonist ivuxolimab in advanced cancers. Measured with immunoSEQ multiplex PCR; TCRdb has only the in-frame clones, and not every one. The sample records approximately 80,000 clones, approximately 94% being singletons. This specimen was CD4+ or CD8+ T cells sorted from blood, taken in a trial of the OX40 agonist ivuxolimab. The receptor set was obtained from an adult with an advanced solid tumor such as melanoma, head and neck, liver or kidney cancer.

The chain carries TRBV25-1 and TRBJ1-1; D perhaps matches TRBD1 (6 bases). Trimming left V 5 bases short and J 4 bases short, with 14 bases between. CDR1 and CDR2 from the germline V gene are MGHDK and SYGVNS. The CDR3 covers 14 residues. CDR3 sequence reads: CASSQGGSVTEAFF. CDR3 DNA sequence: TGTGCCAGCAGTCAAGGGGGTTCAGTCACTGAAGCTTTCTTT. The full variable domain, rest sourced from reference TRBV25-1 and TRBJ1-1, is EADIYQTPRYLVIGTGKKITLECSQTMGHDKMYWYQQDPGMELHLIHYSYGVNSTEKGDLSSESTVSRIRTEHFPLTLESARPSHTSQYLCASSQGGSVTEAFFGQGTRLTVV.

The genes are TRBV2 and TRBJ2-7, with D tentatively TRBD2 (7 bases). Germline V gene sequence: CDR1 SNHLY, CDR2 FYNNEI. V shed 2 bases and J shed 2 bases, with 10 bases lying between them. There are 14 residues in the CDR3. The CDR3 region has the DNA TGTGCCAGCAGTGAAAAGGGGGGGGCCTACGAGCAGTACTTC. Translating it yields CASSEKGGAYEQYF.

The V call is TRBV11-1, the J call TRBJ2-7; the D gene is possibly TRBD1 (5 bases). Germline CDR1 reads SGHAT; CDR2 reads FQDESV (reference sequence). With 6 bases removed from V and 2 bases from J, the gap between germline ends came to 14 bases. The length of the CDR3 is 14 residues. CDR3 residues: CASSAQGGTYEQYF. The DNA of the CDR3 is TGTGCCAGCAGTGCCCAGGGTGGGACCTACGAGCAGTACTTC.

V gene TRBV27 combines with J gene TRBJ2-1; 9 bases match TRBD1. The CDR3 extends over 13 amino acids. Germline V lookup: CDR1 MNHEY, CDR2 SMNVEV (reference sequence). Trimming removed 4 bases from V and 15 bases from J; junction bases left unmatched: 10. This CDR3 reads CASSSGQGYHGFF. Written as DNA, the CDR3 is TGTGCCAGCAGTTCTGGACAGGGGTATCACGGGTTCTTC.

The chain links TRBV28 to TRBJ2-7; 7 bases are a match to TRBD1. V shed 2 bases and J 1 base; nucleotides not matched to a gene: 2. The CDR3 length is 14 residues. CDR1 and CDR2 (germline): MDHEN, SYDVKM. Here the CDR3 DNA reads TGTGCCAGCAGTTTAGGACAGGCTTCCTACGAGCAGTACTTC. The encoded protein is CASSLGQASYEQYF.

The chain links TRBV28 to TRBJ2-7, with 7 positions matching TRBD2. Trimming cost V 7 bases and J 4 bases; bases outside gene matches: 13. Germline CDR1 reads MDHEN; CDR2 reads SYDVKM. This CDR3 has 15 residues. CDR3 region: CASTVGLGVAYEQYF. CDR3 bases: TGTGCCAGCACCGTCGGACTAGGAGTCGCATACGAGCAGTACTTC.

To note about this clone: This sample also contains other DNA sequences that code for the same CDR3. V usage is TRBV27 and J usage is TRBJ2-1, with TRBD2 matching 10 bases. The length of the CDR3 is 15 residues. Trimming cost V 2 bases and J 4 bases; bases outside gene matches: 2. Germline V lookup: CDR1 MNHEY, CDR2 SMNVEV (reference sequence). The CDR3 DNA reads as TGTGCCAGCAGTTTAAGCGGGAGGGCGTACAATGAGCAGTTCTTC. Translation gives CASSLSGRAYNEQFF.

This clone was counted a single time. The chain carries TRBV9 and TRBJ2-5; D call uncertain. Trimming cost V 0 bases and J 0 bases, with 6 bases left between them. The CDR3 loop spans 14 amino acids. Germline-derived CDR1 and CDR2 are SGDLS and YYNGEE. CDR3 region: CASSVADHQETQYF. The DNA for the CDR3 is TGTGCCAGCAGCGTAGCAGACCACCAAGAGACCCAGTACTTC.

CDR3 sequence reads: CASSTEGATNTGELFF. In DNA form, the CDR3 reads TGTGCCAGTAGTACCGAGGGGGCCACAAACACCGGGGAGCTGTTTTTT. The chain joins TRBV19 to TRBJ2-2; 7 nucleotides align to TRBD1. The CDR3 is 16 amino acids. In germline, CDR1 is LNHDA, CDR2 SQIVND (reference sequence). The J segment lost 2 bases and the V segment lost 4 bases, leaving 7 bases of the junction unmatched.